This T cell receptor beta chain was observed in a study of T cells in Graves' hyperthyroidism and ophthalmopathy. Using approximately 10 ml of fresh peripheral blood, PBMCs were prepared. V lost 3 bases to trimming and J lost 1 base; unmatched junction nucleotides: 5. CDR3 length: 15 residues. Per germline, CDR1 MNHNS and CDR2 SASEGT. RNA transcripts gave rise to amplified TCR beta CDR3 regions. TCR CDR3 underwent first-round RT-PCR with the HTBI primer set. TCRdb reprocessed the multiplex PCR reads via MiXCR and lists one record per CDR3 protein. The sample consists of some 350,000 distinct CDR3 sequences, roughly an eighth of them appearing once. This clonotype was found many times. Its antigen is as yet unknown. Findings and limits, study-wide: Peripheral blood also featured most of the thyroid clonotypes expanded above 0.001.

Sequencing input: blood. V and J are TRBV6-1 and TRBJ1-1; TRBD1 agrees at 7 bases. This TCR was sampled from a woman aged 35 to 49 with Graves' ophthalmopathy. The CDR3 loop is CASSEGQTRNTEAFF. CDR3 in DNA: TGTGCCAGCAGTGAGGGACAGACTCGGAACACTGAAGCTTTCTTT.